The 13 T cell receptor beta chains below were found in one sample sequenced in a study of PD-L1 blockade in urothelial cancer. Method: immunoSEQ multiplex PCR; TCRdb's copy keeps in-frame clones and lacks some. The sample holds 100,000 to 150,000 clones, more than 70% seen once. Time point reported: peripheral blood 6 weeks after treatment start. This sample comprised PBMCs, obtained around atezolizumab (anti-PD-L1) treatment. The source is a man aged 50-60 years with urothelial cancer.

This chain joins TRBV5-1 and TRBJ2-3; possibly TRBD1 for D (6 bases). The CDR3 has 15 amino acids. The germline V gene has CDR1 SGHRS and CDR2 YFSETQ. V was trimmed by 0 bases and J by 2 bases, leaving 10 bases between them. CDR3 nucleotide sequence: TGCGCCAGCAGCTTGGGCAGGGGAAACACAGATACGCAGTATTTT. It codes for CASSLGRGNTDTQYF.

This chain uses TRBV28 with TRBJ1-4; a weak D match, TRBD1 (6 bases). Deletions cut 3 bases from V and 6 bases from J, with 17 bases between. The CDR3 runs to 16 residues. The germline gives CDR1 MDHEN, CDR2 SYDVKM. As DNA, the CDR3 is TGTGCCAGCAGTTTCGTTCAGGGGATCGTGGATGAAAAACTGTTTTTT. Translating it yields CASSFVQGIVDEKLFF. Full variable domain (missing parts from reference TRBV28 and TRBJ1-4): DVKVTQSSRYLVKRTGEKVFLECVQDMDHENMFWYRQDPGLGLRLIYFSYDVKMKEKGDIPEGYSVSREKKERFSLILESASTNQTSMYLCASSFVQGIVDEKLFFGSGTQLSVL.

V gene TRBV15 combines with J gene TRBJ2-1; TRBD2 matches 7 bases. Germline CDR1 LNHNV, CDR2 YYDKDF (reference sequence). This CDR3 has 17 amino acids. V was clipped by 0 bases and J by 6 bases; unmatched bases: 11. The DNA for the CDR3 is TGTGCCACCAGCAGAGATCTCACTAGCCCGGGGGGCAATGAGCAGTTCTTC. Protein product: CATSRDLTSPGGNEQFF.

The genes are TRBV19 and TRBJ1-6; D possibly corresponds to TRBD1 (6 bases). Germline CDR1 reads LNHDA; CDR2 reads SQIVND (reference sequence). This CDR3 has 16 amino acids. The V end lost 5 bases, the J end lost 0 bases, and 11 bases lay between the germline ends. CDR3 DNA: TGTGCCAGTAGTTTCCGGGACAACTCCTATAATTCACCCCTCCACTTT. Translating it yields CASSFRDNSYNSPLHF.

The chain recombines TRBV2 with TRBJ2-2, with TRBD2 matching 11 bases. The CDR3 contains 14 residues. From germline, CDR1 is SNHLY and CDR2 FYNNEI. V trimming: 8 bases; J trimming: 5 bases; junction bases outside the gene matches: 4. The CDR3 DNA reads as TGTGCCAGCGTATTAGCGGGAGGGACCGGGGAGCTGTTTTTT. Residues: CASVLAGGTGELFF.

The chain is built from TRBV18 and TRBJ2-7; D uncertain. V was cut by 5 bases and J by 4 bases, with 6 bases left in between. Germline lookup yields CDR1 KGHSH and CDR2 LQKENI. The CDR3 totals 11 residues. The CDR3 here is CASSAEYEQYF. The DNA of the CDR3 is TGTGCCAGCTCAGCGGAGTACGAGCAGTACTTC.

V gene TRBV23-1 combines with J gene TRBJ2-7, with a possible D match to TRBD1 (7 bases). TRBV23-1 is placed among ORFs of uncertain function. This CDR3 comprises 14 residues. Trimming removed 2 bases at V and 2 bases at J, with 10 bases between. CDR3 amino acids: CASSQGRGAYEQYF. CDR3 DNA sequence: TGCGCCAGCAGTCAAGGCAGGGGGGCCTACGAGCAGTACTTC.

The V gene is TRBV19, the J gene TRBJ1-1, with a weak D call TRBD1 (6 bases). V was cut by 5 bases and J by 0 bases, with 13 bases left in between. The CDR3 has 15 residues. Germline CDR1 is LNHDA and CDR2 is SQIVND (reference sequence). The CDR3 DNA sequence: TGTGCCAGTAGTCCGCGACAGGCGATGAACACTGAAGCTTTCTTT. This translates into CASSPRQAMNTEAFF.

The CDR3 here is CASSLGSWDRVGQPQHF. As DNA, the CDR3 is TGTGCCAGCAGCCTGGGGAGCTGGGACAGGGTAGGACAGCCCCAGCATTTT. This sequence joins TRBV7-8 and TRBJ1-5, with TRBD1 matching over 9 bases. V lost 5 bases, J lost 7 bases, and 15 bases stayed unmatched. CDR1 and CDR2 from the germline V gene are SGHVS and FQNEAQ. This CDR3 contains 17 residues.

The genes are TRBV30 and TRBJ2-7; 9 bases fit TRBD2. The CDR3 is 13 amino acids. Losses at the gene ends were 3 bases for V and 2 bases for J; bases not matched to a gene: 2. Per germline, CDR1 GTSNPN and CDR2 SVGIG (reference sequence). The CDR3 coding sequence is TGTGCCTGGAGGGTAGCGGGAGCCTACGAGCAGTACTTC. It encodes CAWRVAGAYEQYF.

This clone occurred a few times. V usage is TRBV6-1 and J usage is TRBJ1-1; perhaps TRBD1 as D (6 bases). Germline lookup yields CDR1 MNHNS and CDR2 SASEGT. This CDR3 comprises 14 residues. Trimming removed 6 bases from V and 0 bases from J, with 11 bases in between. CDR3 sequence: CASRYTGLNTEAFF. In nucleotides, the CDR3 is TGTGCCAGCAGATATACAGGGCTGAACACTGAAGCTTTCTTT.

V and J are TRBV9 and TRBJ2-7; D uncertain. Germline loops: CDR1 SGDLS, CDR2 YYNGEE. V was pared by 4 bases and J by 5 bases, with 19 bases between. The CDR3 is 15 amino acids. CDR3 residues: CASSPEVHNPDEQYF. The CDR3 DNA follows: TGTGCCAGCAGCCCAGAGGTCCACAACCCCGACGAGCAGTACTTC.

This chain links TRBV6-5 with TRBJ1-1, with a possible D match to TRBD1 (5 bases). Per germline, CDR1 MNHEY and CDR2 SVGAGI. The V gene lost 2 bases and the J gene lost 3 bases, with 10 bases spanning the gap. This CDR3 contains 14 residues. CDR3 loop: CASSYSRGDTEAFF. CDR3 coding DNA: TGTGCCAGCAGTTACAGCCGGGGGGACACTGAAGCTTTCTTT.